The clone carrying this T cell receptor (beta chain) was seen a single time. Its specificity is unknown. This sample was taken from a study of CD8+CD57+ T cells in acquired aplastic anemia. Study-level information: Mean yield of DNA from sorted CD4+ and CD8+ cells was approximately 3 ug. On average, healthy donors gave 8.5 million to 13 million reads for CD4+ cells.

V dropped 2 bases and J dropped 12; count of bases not matched to a gene: 8. Per germline, CDR1 LNHNV and CDR2 YYDKDF (reference sequence). The CDR3 runs to 13 residues. Profiling that covered TCR beta VDJ and CDR3 relied on genomic DNA as its template. TCRdb redid the calling of the reads with MiXCR, one entry per CDR3 protein. The data show about 190,000 distinct CDR3 sequences, less than 70% seen once. Study results and caveats: Comparison of patients with controls identified about 27 shared CD8+ CDR3 sequences. Patients were compared with controls for CD8+ Simpson's diversity, and no significant difference emerged.

Sample: sorted CD4+, CD8+, or CD8+CD57+ T cells (not recorded which) from PBMCs. V gene TRBV15 combines with J gene TRBJ1-1; 8 bases map to TRBD1. The TCR originated in a human donor in good health, serving as a control. DNA of the CDR3: TGTGCCACCAGCAGAACTCAGGGGGCTGAGTCTTTCTTT. The encoded protein is CATSRTQGAESFF.